This T cell receptor (beta chain) is drawn from a study of graft-versus-host responses after intestinal transplantation (dated by TCRdb to about 2021). Turning to the overall study: The transplants that recipients received were multivisceral, liver-intestinal, or isolated intestinal. Every recipient was given anti-thymocyte globulin induction, then maintenance tacrolimus and steroids for 2 to 4 years. The cohort enrolled about two dozen intestinal transplant recipients including one retransplant, and a few patients lacking pretransplant specimens were excluded. Donor T cell macrochimerism was defined as a peak of at least 4% donor T cells among recipient peripheral blood mononuclear cells. Rather than being sequenced by the commercial service, samples from a few later patients were sequenced in-house on an Illumina MiSeq and processed with MiXCR. To identify alloreactive clones, pre-transplant mixed lymphocyte reaction products were sequenced and then compared with unstimulated pre-transplant donor and recipient T cells. Bulk TCR-beta CDR3 sequencing was used to track graft-versus-host and host-versus-graft alloreactive T cell clones in the graft, circulation and bone marrow after intestinal transplantation.

Preparation of the library involved the immunoSEQ multiplex PCR assay. In most patients, genomic DNA was isolated using the Qiagen DNeasy Blood and Tissue Kit and sent frozen to Adaptive Biotechnologies for TCR sequencing. For most patients, high-throughput TCR-beta CDR3 sequencing of genomic DNA was performed by Adaptive Biotechnologies. The published analysis was carried out like this. TCR sequencing data for roughly 17 patients were retrieved from Adaptive's ImmunoSEQ software; a few other patients were processed with MiXCR and VDJtools. To correct CD4 versus CD8 sorting errors, sequences present in both subsets at a frequency ratio below 5:1 were removed. Because the origin of CDR3 nucleotide sequences shared between donor and recipient could not be assigned, those sequences were removed. At least 2-fold expansion over unstimulated cells and a minimum CFSE-low frequency of 0.002% (template counts) or 0.001% (read counts) were required for clones to be classified as alloreactive. Mappable clones were those detected in sequenced pre-transplant spleen, lymph node, or MLR CFSE-low populations of the donor or recipient. The cumulative frequency of alloreactive clones was calculated as a percentage of all sequences, weighted by copy number. TCRdb obtained this table from immuneACCESS and retained in-frame rearrangements with V and J assigned. These tables miss some clones; where compared with another copy, unresolved V genes account for less than half of the shortfall, and the remainder is unexplained. From that table come the V and J calls and clone size; the DNA was used to work out D and trimming. Recorded for this sample are more than 100,000 clones; just under 95% of them occurred a single time. Of the sample, more than 0.1% falls within the top ten clones.

The investigation overall reported the following: GvH clones turned up in recipient bone marrow, with some appearing earlier in ileal mucosa or blood, a pattern consistent with an intestinal mucosal origin. High GvH to HvG T cell clonal ratios were observed in the allografts of patients with donor T cell macrochimerism. Early after transplant, peak levels of circulating GvH clones were found to be associated with declines in HvG clones. The conclusions were limited by the relatively low number and heterogeneity of the intestinal transplant patients.

In light of the paper, this sample's time point label describes: cells obtained before transplantation from donor or recipient. CD3+CD4+ and CD3+CD8+ populations were FACS-sorted from unstimulated pre-transplant donor and recipient cells taken from spleen or lymph nodes. Concerning this clone itself: Its antigen is still unknown. Nothing much larger sits one base from this clone, and base qualities are not available.

The CDR3 numbers 15 residues from cysteine through phenylalanine. The CDR3 DNA has 45 bases and is translated from base 1. Sequences MNHNS (CDR1) and SASEGT (CDR2) are obtained from the germline V gene. V loses 2 bases of germline sequence and J loses 9 bases, and the interval between the two ends is 20 bases. This chain joins TRBV6-1 to TRBJ2-7; tentative D gene TRBD1, with 5 bases matching. This clonotype originated in a human donor who received an intestinal transplant. This specimen was unstimulated CD4+ T cells sorted from spleen or lymph node cells, taken before intestinal transplant. DNA sequence: TGTGCCAGCAGTGAATCCCTCAGGGTATCTAACGTGCAGTACTTC. Its translation reads: CASSESLRVSNVQYF.